One sample yielded the 10 T cell receptor beta chains listed below, sequenced in a study of beta chain features in type 1 diabetes. Reverse transcribing all isolated RNA meant expressed TCRB transcripts were sequenced. Only in-frame clones appear in the TCRdb table, and some are missing; sequencing was by immunoSEQ multiplex PCR. This table has roughly 450,000 clones, approximately 10% appearing once. Sequencing used naive CD4+ T cells from blood. The receptors shown here come from a woman in her late teens or twenties in good health.

This clone has only a few counts. The V and J genes are TRBV7-9 and TRBJ1-1, with no clear D. CDR1 is SEHNR, CDR2 FQNEAQ, per germline (reference sequence). The germline V and J ends were trimmed by 2 bases and 1 base, with 8 bases remaining between them. The CDR3 is 14 amino acids. Here the CDR3 reads CASSLRHANTEAFF. CDR3 DNA sequence: TGTGCCAGCAGCTTAAGGCACGCGAACACTGAAGCTTTCTTT.

To note about this clone: A much larger clone differs from this one at a single base, so this may be a read error. The chain links TRBV5-6 to TRBJ2-5; D gene unclear. This CDR3 is 12 amino acids long. CDR1 and CDR2 from the germline V gene are SGHDT and YYEEEE. The V end lost 0 bases, the J end lost 4 bases, and 4 bases lay between the germline ends. CDR3 loop: CASSLVRETQYF. CDR3 nucleotides: TGTGCCAGCAGCTTGGTCCGAGAGACCCAGTACTTC.

A few counts support this clone. The chain combines TRBV7-2 with TRBJ2-1, with D tentatively TRBD1 (6 bases). CDR1 and CDR2 from the germline V gene are SGHTA and FQGNSA. CDR3 length: 14 residues. V dropped 3 bases and J dropped 7 bases, with 13 bases sitting between them. Here the CDR3 reads CASSLHRVGNEQFF. The CDR3, as DNA: TGTGCCAGCAGCTTGCACAGGGTTGGGAATGAGCAGTTCTTC.

This chain uses TRBV7-2 with TRBJ2-3; D possibly corresponds to TRBD2 (7 bases). CDR1 and CDR2 from the germline V gene are SGHTA and FQGNSA. V was clipped by 4 bases and J by 5 bases, with 16 bases between them. The CDR3 contains 15 residues. As DNA, the CDR3 is TGTGCCAGCAGCTCCCCGGGGAGGGGGGGAGATACGCAGTATTTT. It specifies CASSSPGRGGDTQYF.

This clone has just a few counts. The V call is TRBV30, the J call TRBJ1-4; 7 nucleotides match TRBD1. With V trimmed by 3 bases and J by 5 bases, 12 bases remained unmatched. Per the germline V gene, CDR1 is GTSNPN and CDR2 is SVGIG (reference sequence). This CDR3 comprises 16 residues. The CDR3 nucleotides read TGTGCCTGGAGGAGGATAGGGGGACAGAAGAATGAAAAACTGTTTTTT. The encoded protein is CAWRRIGGQKNEKLFF. Full variable domain (missing parts from reference TRBV30 and TRBJ1-4): SQTIHQWPATLVQPVGSPLSLECTVEGTSNPNLYWYRQAAGRGLQLLFYSVGIGQISSEVPQNLSASRPQDRQFILSSKKLLLSDSGFYLCAWRRIGGQKNEKLFFGSGTQLSVL.

This clone appeared once. The genes are TRBV28 and TRBJ1-5, with D tentatively TRBD1 (6 bases). The ends were cut back, 6 bases at V and 4 bases at J, with 13 bases in the middle. CDR1 is MDHEN, CDR2 SYDVKM, per germline. This CDR3 comprises 14 residues. CDR3 in DNA: TGTGCCAGCAGGGAGGGACACCCTAATCAGCCCCAGCATTTT. Amino acids: CASREGHPNQPQHF.

V gene TRBV27 combines with J gene TRBJ2-7, with 8 bases fitting TRBD1. Trimming removed 6 bases from V and 3 bases from J; junction bases left unmatched: 16. The CDR3 runs 17 residues. Per germline, CDR1 MNHEY and CDR2 SMNVEV (reference sequence). CDR3 in amino acids: CASSHGQGLRSYYEQYF. The CDR3 nucleotides are TGTGCCAGCAGCCACGGACAGGGCCTACGGAGCTACTACGAGCAGTACTTC.

This clone came up a few times. This CDR3 is CARRAESSYEQYF. DNA for the CDR3: TGTGCCAGGAGAGCGGAGAGCTCCTACGAGCAGTACTTC. The chain uses TRBV5-4 and TRBJ2-7, with D maybe TRBD2 (5 bases). The CDR3 totals 13 residues. With 8 bases removed from V and 0 bases from J, the gap between germline ends came to 12 bases. Germline lookup yields CDR1 SGHNT and CDR2 YYREEE (reference sequence).

In this sample, this clone turned up a few times. This chain joins TRBV28 and TRBJ2-7, with D possibly matching TRBD1 (6 bases). The CDR3 is 13 amino acids. In germline, CDR1 is MDHEN, CDR2 SYDVKM. V was shortened by 6 bases and J by 4 bases, with 13 bases between the two germline ends. The CDR3, as DNA: TGTGCCAGCAGCCAGAGGACAGTTTACGAGCAGTACGTC. Its translation is CASSQRTVYEQYV.

This rearrangement joins TRBV18 to TRBJ2-5; possible D gene TRBD1, 6 bases. Per germline, CDR1 KGHSH and CDR2 LQKENI. This CDR3 has 14 amino acids. With 5 bases removed from V and 5 bases from J, the gap between germline ends came to 15 bases. CDR3 DNA: TGTGCCAGCTCATCTAGTTCGAGGGGGGAGACCCAGTACTTC. Protein product: CASSSSSRGETQYF.